This T cell receptor beta chain was sequenced in a study of blood T cell repertoires in COVID-19. The wider study: Both acute and convalescent COVID-19 samples were obtained from the United States, Italy and Spain. From T cells, B-cell-depleted T cells, or PBMCs came the material, which was cDNA or gDNA.

A few counts support this clone. Per the germline V gene, CDR1 is SGHNT and CDR2 is YYREEE (reference sequence). The CDR3 sequence is 16 residues long. V shed 5 bases and J shed 2 bases, with 16 bases lying between them. Authors' methods: Estimates of nucleated cell counts were drawn from the amplification of reference gene primers. Some clones are missing from TCRdb's copy, which holds only in-frame ones; the method was immunoSEQ multiplex PCR. That table furnishes V, J and clone size, whereas the DNA furnished D and trimming. Among around 200,000 clones listed, about 88% were seen once. The rearrangement links TRBV5-4 to TRBJ1-4; D is perhaps TRBD1 (6 bases). The sample comprised peripheral blood. This clonotype originated in a man between 25 and 39 years old with active or convalescent COVID-19. The DNA for the CDR3 is TGTGCCAGCAGTTCAGGGACACCGAACACTAATGAAAAACTGTTTTTT. Its protein product is CASSSGTPNTNEKLFF.